Listed below are T cell receptor beta chains from one sample, sequenced in a study of T cells in Graves' hyperthyroidism and ophthalmopathy. A single record per CDR3 protein comes from TCRdb applying MiXCR to the multiplex PCR reads. The sample lists more than 45,000 distinct CDR3 sequences; about 49% were seen once. Sequencing was performed on blood. These receptors came from a woman aged 25 to 39 with Graves' ophthalmopathy. The CDR3 runs from the conserved cysteine through the conserved F or W. The D gene is left open where the match is weak. Size tells how often a clone was seen (once, few, many) or the class of an expanded clone, and some rows leave it out.

clone size	V gene	D gene	J gene	CDR3 DNA	CDR3 protein
-	TRBV13	TRBD2	TRBJ2-1	TGTGCCAGCAGCCCGGGACTAGTTTACAATGAGCAGTTCTTC	CASSPGLVYNEQFF
many	TRBV18	TRBD2	TRBJ2-1	TGTGCCAGCTCACCAGCCGGGACTAGCGGGAGCCTCTCCACTTTC	CASSPAGTSGSLSTF
many	TRBV7-9	TRBD2	TRBJ2-1	TGTGCCAGCAGCCCGGAGCGGGGACCGGTAAGTGAGCAGTTCTTC	CASSPERGPVSEQFF
-	TRBV30	TRBD1	TRBJ1-5	TGTGCCGCCCGGCGCGCAGGGGGCTATCAGCCCCAGCATTTT	CAARRAGGYQPQHF
medium-sized	TRBV2	TRBD1	TRBJ1-6	TGTGCTTCTCAGGACAGGGGAAATTCACCCCTCCACTTT	CASQDRGNSPLHF
many	TRBV5-6	-	TRBJ1-3	TGTGCCAGCAGCTTGAGGGTTTCTGGAAACACCATATATTTT	CASSLRVSGNTIYF
many	TRBV19	-	TRBJ1-1	TGTGCCAGTAGTTCACCAACGAACACTGAAGCTTTCTTT	CASSSPTNTEAFF
many	TRBV5-1	-	TRBJ2-1	TGCGCCAGCAGTCGTAGGGTGGGGGGCGATGAGCAGTTCTTC	CASSRRVGGDEQFF
-	TRBV10-2	-	TRBJ1-4	TGCGCCAGCAGTGAGTCGGGGGTGACTAATGAAAAACTGTTTTTT	CASSESGVTNEKLFF
many	TRBV28	TRBD1	TRBJ2-7	TGTGCCAGCAGCTCGGACAGGTTACCAATCTACGAGCAGTACTTC	CASSSDRLPIYEQYF
-	TRBV25-1	-	TRBJ2-1	TGTGCCAGCAGCAAAGCCGGGACACTCAACAATGAGCAGTTCTTC	CASSKAGTLNNEQFF
-	TRBV20-1	TRBD2	TRBJ2-5	TGCAGTGCTAGAGAACGGGAGGGCTGGGAGACCCAGTACTTC	CSAREREGWETQYF
-	TRBV19	-	TRBJ2-7	TGTGCCAGTTCTCCAGGAACTACCTACGAGCAGTACTTC	CASSPGTTYEQYF
-	TRBV7-9	TRBD2	TRBJ2-2	TGTGCCAGCAGCTTAACCACGGGACTAGCGCACACCGGGGAGCTGTTTTTT	CASSLTTGLAHTGELFF
many	TRBV5-1	TRBD1	TRBJ2-7	TGCGCCAGCAGCTTGGACCGGGACAGGGGTTACGAGCAGTACTTC	CASSLDRDRGYEQYF
many	TRBV5-6	-	TRBJ2-1	TGTGCCAGCAGCTTGGCTGAAGGTGGGAACTCCTACAATGAGCAGTTCTTC	CASSLAEGGNSYNEQFF
many	TRBV11-2	-	TRBJ2-1	TGTGCCAGCAGCTCCTTTCCTGGTTACAATGAGCAGTTCTTC	CASSSFPGYNEQFF
many	TRBV2	-	TRBJ2-7	TGTGCCAGGGGGGGACAGACCATTGGGGAGCAGTACTTC	CARGGQTIGEQYF
many	TRBV7-6	-	TRBJ2-2	TGTGCCAGCAGCTTAAATTTCCAGGTTGGCACCGGGGAGCTGTTTTTT	CASSLNFQVGTGELFF
-	TRBV20-1	TRBD1	TRBJ1-4	TGCAGTGCTAGAGATTCCGTGAAGGGACAGGGGGGGGAAAAACTGTTTTTT	CSARDSVKGQGGEKLFF
-	TRBV5-6	-	TRBJ1-2	TGTGCCAGCAGCTCAAGGCAGGGGCAGCACTATGGCTACACCTTC	CASSSRQGQHYGYTF
-	TRBV5-4	-	TRBJ1-1	TGTGCCAGCAGCTTGGTTCCGGGGGCAGGAAACACTGAAGCTTTCTTT	CASSLVPGAGNTEAFF
-	TRBV29-1	TRBD2	TRBJ2-2	TGCAGCGTTGAAGGCGGGAGGAACACCGGGGAGCTGTCTTGG	CSVEGGRNTGELSW
-	TRBV7-2	-	TRBJ1-5	TGTGCCAGCAGCTTAGACGGGGTGGGGAGCAATCAGCCCCAGCATTTT	CASSLDGVGSNQPQHF
medium-sized	TRBV20-1	-	TRBJ1-2	TGCAGTGCTGACGGTAACTATGGCTACACCTTC	CSADGNYGYTF
many	TRBV10-3	TRBD1	TRBJ1-3	TGTGCCACCCTAATAGGGACAGGGTCTTTTGGAAACACCATATATTTT	CATLIGTGSFGNTIYF
-	TRBV12-3/TRBV12-4	TRBD2	TRBJ2-1	TGTGCCAGCAGTTTTAGGGCGGGGGACTGGGCAGAGCAGTTCTTC	CASSFRAGDWAEQFF
-	TRBV20-1	TRBD1	TRBJ2-1	TGCAGTGCGAGTCCCGGGACAGGTAAACACAATGAGCAGTTCTTC	CSASPGTGKHNEQFF
many	TRBV11-2	-	TRBJ2-1	TGTGCCAGCAGCCGGGCGAATGAGCAGTTCTTC	CASSRANEQFF
large	TRBV7-9	TRBD1	TRBJ1-1	TGTGCCAGCAGCCCAGGGGGAGGAGAGACTGAAGCTTTCTTT	CASSPGGGETEAFF
many	TRBV3-1	TRBD1	TRBJ1-1	TGTGCCAGCAGCCAACAGGACAGGCAAGCTTTCTTT	CASSQQDRQAFF
-	TRBV19	-	TRBJ2-5	TGTGCCAGTACTGGCGCCGGGACGGAGCCTAGTACCCAGTACTTC	CASTGAGTEPSTQYF
-	TRBV30	TRBD1	TRBJ2-2	TGTGCCTGGAGCGGACAGGGAGGTGGTACCGGGGAGCTGTTTTTT	CAWSGQGGGTGELFF
many	TRBV30	-	TRBJ1-5	TGTGCCTGGAGTGATCGGGGCCAGCCCCAGCATTTT	CAWSDRGQPQHF
once	TRBV6-5	-	TRBJ1-4	TGTGCCAGCAGACGTGACACAGGGATCTCAACTAATGAAAAACTGTTTTTT	CASRRDTGISTNEKLFF
-	TRBV24-1	-	TRBJ1-2	TGTGCCACCAGTGAACAGGGACTAAACTATGGCTACACCTTC	CATSEQGLNYGYTF
-	TRBV28	TRBD1	TRBJ1-4	TGTGCCAGCAGTTTATCAGGGGGCGGCAATGAAAAACTGTTTTTT	CASSLSGGGNEKLFF
many	TRBV6-4	-	TRBJ2-1	TGTGCCAGCAGTGGTAAATCGGAGGATGAGCAGTTCTTC	CASSGKSEDEQFF
-	TRBV7-8	-	TRBJ2-1	TGTGCCAGCAGCCCCGCCGGTTACTACAATGAGCAGTTCTTC	CASSPAGYYNEQFF
few	TRBV28	-	TRBJ2-1	TGTGCCAGCAGTACCCAAAAAAAGGGGGGGAATGAGCAGTTCTTC	CASSTQKKGGNEQFF
many	TRBV19	-	TRBJ1-3	TGCGTCAGCGTAATGGGAAACACCATATATTTT	CVSVMGNTIYF
-	TRBV9	-	TRBJ2-1	TGTGCCAGCAGCCAAGCCGGGACCCTGGCCTACAATGAGCAGTTCTTC	CASSQAGTLAYNEQFF
many	TRBV7-9	-	TRBJ2-2	TGTGCCAGCAGCTTAGCAGGTGGGAACACCGGGGAGCTGTTTTTT	CASSLAGGNTGELFF
many	TRBV10-3	-	TRBJ2-1	TGTGCCGCCGCGGGATCCGACAATGAGCAGTTCTTC	CAAAGSDNEQFF
-	TRBV11-2	-	TRBJ2-5	TGTGCCAGCAGCTTAGATGTAGGGTATCAGCCCCAGTACTTC	CASSLDVGYQPQYF
many	TRBV7-3	-	TRBJ2-7	TGTGCCAGCAAGGGTCGCGAGCAGTACTTC	CASKGREQYF
many	TRBV19	-	TRBJ2-1	TGTGCCAGTAGTAAAGAGGGATTCTCCTACAATGAGCAGTTCTTC	CASSKEGFSYNEQFF
-	TRBV7-3	TRBD1	TRBJ1-1	TGTGCCAGCAGCCCATGGACAGGGATGAACACTGAAGCTTTCTTT	CASSPWTGMNTEAFF
many	TRBV7-2	TRBD1	TRBJ1-1	TGTGCCAGCAGCTTACAGGGGGCCATTAACACTGAAGCTTTCTTT	CASSLQGAINTEAFF
once	TRBV7-3	TRBD1	TRBJ1-1	TGTGCCAGCAGCTTCCCCGATGGGACAGGGGGTCGTAACACTGAAGCTTTCTTT	CASSFPDGTGGRNTEAFF
many	TRBV6-1	-	TRBJ1-6	TGTGCCAGCACCGAAGGGGCATTTTTTAGTTCACCCCTCCACTTT	CASTEGAFFSSPLHF
many	TRBV5-1	TRBD2	TRBJ2-3	TGCGCCAGCAGCTTAGCGGGAGAGGATACGCAGTATTTT	CASSLAGEDTQYF
many	TRBV4-1	TRBD1	TRBJ1-1	TGCGCCAGCAGCCCAGAGACAGGGCGTGGAACTGAAGCTTTCTTT	CASSPETGRGTEAFF